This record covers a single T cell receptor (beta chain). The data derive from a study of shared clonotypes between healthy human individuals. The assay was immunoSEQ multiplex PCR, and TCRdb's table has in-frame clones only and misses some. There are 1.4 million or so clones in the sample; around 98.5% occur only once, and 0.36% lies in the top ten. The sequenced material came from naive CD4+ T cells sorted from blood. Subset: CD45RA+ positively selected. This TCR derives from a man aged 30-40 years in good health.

This CDR3 is CASSFRLGRVLEQYF. DNA for the CDR3: TGTGCCAGCAGCTTCCGTCTCGGGAGGGTCCTCGAGCAGTACTTC. The chain couples TRBV7-2 to TRBJ2-7, with TRBD2 matching over 8 bases. CDR3 size: 15 residues. CDR1 and CDR2 from the germline V gene are SGHTA and FQGNSA. The J segment lost 6 bases and the V segment lost 3 bases, leaving 10 bases of the junction unmatched.